Listed below are T cell receptor beta chains from one sample, sequenced in a study of CD8+CD57+ T cells in acquired aplastic anemia. A single record per CDR3 protein comes from TCRdb applying MiXCR to the reads. The sample holds about 160,000 distinct CDR3 sequences, 65% to 75% seen once. Sample: sorted CD4+, CD8+, or CD8+CD57+ T cells (not recorded which) from PBMCs. The receptors stem from a human donor with aplastic anemia. Both conserved end residues are part of each CDR3. Each record gives: V gene, D gene, J gene, clone size, CDR3 DNA, CDR3 protein. A D gene is named only where the DNA matches it firmly. Clone size is given for some rows only: seen once, a few or many times, or a class if the clone is expanded.

V: TRBV5-1; D: .; J: TRBJ2-7; size: .; DNA: TGCGCCAGCAGCCCCATTTTTGGAGGGGGCTATTACGAGCAGTACTTC; CDR3: CASSPIFGGGYYEQYF
V: TRBV24-1; D: .; J: TRBJ2-3; size: .; DNA: TGTGCCACCAGTGGCCCAAACAGGGCGGATACGCAGTATTTT; CDR3: CATSGPNRADTQYF
V: TRBV13; D: .; J: TRBJ2-7; size: .; DNA: TGTGCCAGCAGCACCCCCAGGGGCGAGCAGTACTTC; CDR3: CASSTPRGEQYF
V: TRBV7-7; D: .; J: TRBJ1-5; size: .; DNA: TGTGCTAGCAGCTTAGGGGCTAGACAGCCCCAGCATTTT; CDR3: CASSLGARQPQHF
V: TRBV29-1; D: .; J: TRBJ2-6; size: .; DNA: TGCAGCGTTGAAGAGTGGGGGCAATCTGGGGCCAACGTCCTGACTTTC; CDR3: CSVEEWGQSGANVLTF
V: TRBV6-6; D: TRBD1; J: TRBJ1-6; size: once; DNA: TGTGCCAGCAGTGAAAGGGCAGGGGGCCGTAATTCACCCCTCCACTTT; CDR3: CASSERAGGRNSPLHF
V: TRBV2; D: TRBD1; J: TRBJ1-2; size: .; DNA: TGTGCCAGCAGCCGAACGACAGGGAGTTATGGCTACACCTTC; CDR3: CASSRTTGSYGYTF
V: TRBV10-2; D: .; J: TRBJ1-2; size: once; DNA: TGCGCCAGCAGTGAGGCTAGGGGATTTGGCTACACCTTC; CDR3: CASSEARGFGYTF
V: TRBV12-5; D: TRBD1; J: TRBJ2-5; size: once; DNA: TGTGCTAGTGGTTTGTCAAGCCATCGGGACAGCCAAGAGACCCAGTACTTC; CDR3: CASGLSSHRDSQETQYF
V: TRBV25-1; D: .; J: TRBJ2-3; size: .; DNA: TGTGCCAGCAGTGCCTATACAGATACGCAGTATTTT; CDR3: CASSAYTDTQYF
V: TRBV19; D: .; J: TRBJ2-1; size: once; DNA: TGTGCCAGTAGTAGCAGCAGGAGCTCCTACAATGAGCAGTTCTTC; CDR3: CASSSSRSSYNEQFF
V: TRBV24-1; D: .; J: TRBJ1-1; size: .; DNA: TGTGCCACCCAGGGGTTAGGCACTGAAGCTTTCTTT; CDR3: CATQGLGTEAFF
V: TRBV7-2; D: TRBD2; J: TRBJ2-1; size: .; DNA: TGTGCCAGCAGCTTTCGGGGGGGCCCGGATGAGCAGTTCTTC; CDR3: CASSFRGGPDEQFF